This T cell receptor (beta chain) emerged from a study of blood T cell repertoires in COVID-19. Across the study: The analysed material was cDNA or gDNA that came from T cells, B-cell-depleted T cells, or PBMCs.

Looked up from germline, CDR1 is MNHNS and CDR2 is SASEGT. CDR3 length: 17 amino acids. V was cut by 0 bases and J by 1 base, with 13 bases left in between. Libraries were prepared by immunoSEQ multiplex PCR; TCRdb keeps only in-frame clonotypes and omits some of them. The table shows approximately 70,000 clones, with 60% to 80% occurring only once. The chain uses TRBV6-1 and TRBJ1-5; the D is unclear. This TCR was recovered from a woman aged 60-75 years with acute or convalescent COVID-19. The sample consisted of peripheral blood. The CDR3 DNA sequence: TGTGCCAGCAGTGAAGCCCGAGACAAATGGAGCAATCAGCCCCAGCATTTT. It yields the protein CASSEARDKWSNQPQHF.